Described below is a single T cell receptor (beta chain) sequence and its context. Its antigen remains undetermined. No base qualities exist here, and no much larger clone lies one base off it. As encoded in the germline V gene, CDR1 is MGHDK while CDR2 is SYGVNS. Between the V and J ends, shortened by 4 bases and 11 bases respectively, the junction contains 13 bases. Measured from the cysteine to the phenylalanine, the CDR3 is 12 residues long. Here the CDR3 DNA is all that survives: 36 bases in frame from base 1. This sample stems from a study of cytomegalovirus exposure and HLA in healthy donors (dated by TCRdb to between 2016 and 2019). About the study as a whole: In an earlier analysis of fewer than 750 of the donors, less than 350 Gb of sequence data and roughly 100 million unique TCR beta sequences from about 190 million T cells were reported. About 300 gigabases of sequencing data and 80 million or so unique TCR sequences were included in an early release covering around 600 HLA-typed donors. Of the 398 genotyped donors, approximately 83% fell in the genetic ancestry cluster associated with self-reported Caucasian donors. The study aimed to test whether cataloging public T cell receptors could reveal signatures of past pathogen exposure. The study profiled the T cell repertoires of 500 to 800 subjects by immunosequencing and related them to cytomegalovirus serostatus. Along with the approximately 700-subject first cohort, a separate validation cohort of over a hundred different subjects was used. To predict cytomegalovirus infection status, the study brought together high-throughput TCR immunosequencing, statistical association of individual TCRs with disease status, and machine learning. A later analysis re-examined previously published TCR beta repertoires from more than 550 donors and added high-resolution HLA genotyping to investigate patterns of TCR occurrence. In the later analysis, no new phenotypic data were used to find candidate immune exposures; instead, reliance was placed on TCR beta sequences and their occurrence across donors. To decide whether each TCR beta V gene segment behaved as functional or pseudogenic, an earlier analysis of approximately 620 of the donors relied on high-throughput TCR beta sequencing. Alongside the repertoire data, information on donor age, sex, ethnicity and CMV serostatus was compiled. A later genetic analysis took genome-wide SNP genotypes for about 65% of the roughly 670 donors and used that subset as a discovery cohort. All discovery cohort repertoires had been generated using a single sequencing platform. Both class I and class II loci were covered by HLA typing, at four-digit resolution. Typing coverage differed by locus: A, B, C, DRB1 and DQB1 were typed in roughly 629-640 donors, DQA1 in about 510, DPA1 in over 600, and DPB1 in roughly 470. Roughly 5 DR-DQ haplotypes were handled as single units for association and clustering, since linkage in the cohort was strong. Among a few hundred genotyped donors of the cohort, an average of about 240,000 unique TCR beta nucleotide sequences were sequenced per donor, roughly 20% of them non-productive. Here is what the overall study found, with its caveats: Correlated functional status among segregating V segments might reflect linkage disequilibrium, but an unknown experimental factor could not be ruled out. The classifier was reported to diagnose cytomegalovirus status with high specificity and sensitivity in both the original and validation cohorts. Compared with equally common non-associated chains, HLA-associated TCR beta chains in a later analysis were more clonally expanded and had lower generation probabilities. In vitro tests confirmed that three of the cytomegalovirus-associated TCR beta chains recognize cytomegalovirus antigens. Compared with the roughly 600-donor mean, donors in an Asian-associated ancestry cluster had fewer N-insertions in productive TCRs, according to a later genetic analysis. The authors suggested that the approach could potentially be generalized to other disease states and immunological phenotypes. In a later analysis, several top co-occurrence clusters were reported to appear linked to parvovirus B19, influenza, CMV and Epstein-Barr virus. Most TCR sequences were seen in very few donors, while some public TCRs were found in many individuals. When HLA alleles, especially DR and DQ, strongly co-occurred, attributing TCR associations to individual alleles was difficult. A further reported finding was that TCR beta sequences accurately predicted the HLA-A and HLA-B alleles for most subjects in the first cohort. The 87-base-pair reads could not distinguish some IMGT-functional V segments, including TRBV6-2 and TRBV6-3, so those segments were excluded. Because counts were too low, roughly 16 rarely observed V segments, including chromosome 9 orphons, were left out of the earlier analysis of 500 to 650 of the donors. A cluster of highly shared sequence variants was judged likely to be a technical artifact of the sequencing pipeline. A total of 150 to 200 TCR beta chains were listed by the study as associated with cytomegalovirus. A later analysis found that most CMV-associated TCR beta chains appeared HLA-restricted, with HLA associations seemingly driven largely by CMV exposure. A later analysis found that TCR association rates varied across HLA loci, with DRB1 alleles showing the most associated TCRs and HLA-C alleles the fewest. In a later analysis, around 17,000 TCR beta sequences were associated with specific HLA alleles at a false discovery rate of 0.05. An earlier analysis of approximately 590 of the donors showed that most TCR beta V segments appeared in productive rearrangements either about 87% or about 30% of the time, which broadly matched IMGT annotations. Roughly uniform sequencing depth across donors was assumed in presence/absence analyses, although this assumption may not hold. Immune exposure information for the cohort was limited to CMV serostatus. In a later genetic analysis, a missense DCLRE1C variant was associated with V-gene and J-gene trimming of TCR beta chains, and the association was replicated in an independent cohort. Because some donors lacked HLA typing at each locus, the association tests relied only on the typed subset. Only TCR beta chains were sequenced in this cohort, and the absence of alpha or paired-chain data limited detectable features.

In total, about 650 healthy bone marrow donors made up the cohort. At the time of sampling, all cohort members were nominally healthy, though unrecorded immune exposures were likely present. The donor tested CMV seronegative and was one of the 352 seronegative cohort members. A peripheral blood sample was provided by each donor, and peripheral blood mononuclear cells were used for TCR beta sequencing. Genomic DNA was extracted from the blood cell samples with the Qiagen DNeasy Blood Extraction Kit. The protocol used for the library was the immunoSEQ multiplex PCR assay. A mixture of 60 forward primers for TCR Vbeta segments and 13 reverse primers for TCR Jbeta segments was used in the multiplex PCR. A multiplex PCR assay on genomic DNA amplified the CDR3 region of rearranged TCR beta genes. The Illumina HiSeq System was used to sequence the amplified TCR beta libraries as 87-base-pair reads. The paper's processing steps were these. In a later analysis, roughly 80 million unique TCR beta chains were counted across the roughly 610 repertoires, and around 11 million of these chains were shared by at least two donors. To remove PCR and sequencing errors, raw reads were error-corrected and collapsed into unique sequences using a nearest-neighbor algorithm that merged closely related sequences. V, D and J gene segments were assigned by aligning CDR3 sequences to IMGT reference sequences. Each retained sequence needed at least a six-nucleotide match to both a V gene segment and a J gene segment. A rearrangement was called productive if the CDR3 had no stop codons and remained in frame with V and J, and every other rearrangement was called non-productive. Following IMGT convention, CDR3 was defined as the stretch from the second conserved V-encoded cysteine to the conserved J-encoded phenylalanine. Sequences without an unambiguous match to a single V gene segment were excluded from the earlier analysis of almost 600 of the donors. In an earlier analysis of several hundred of the donors, V segments were called functional above 56.7% productive rearrangements and were called segregating when the between-donor standard deviation exceeded 5%. To diagnose cytomegalovirus status from the catalog of TCR beta chain sequences, a statistical classification framework was built. In a later analysis, V and J genes were assigned by comparing TCR nucleotide sequences against IMGT/GENE-DB human TR gene sequences. In a later analysis, CDR3 sequences and most-parsimonious VDJ recombination scenarios were assigned using the TCRdist pipeline. A later analysis defined each TCR beta chain by its CDR3 amino acid sequence plus V-gene family, and excluded reads lacking a unique V-gene family. As a way to deal with suspected cross-contamination and a sequencing artifact, a later analysis dropped 450 to 600 nucleotide sequences that were highly shared and had low generation probability. In a later analysis, a clonal expansion index was calculated for each public chain from normalized within-repertoire ranks of inferred template counts. A later analysis computed generation probabilities with a VDJ recombination model fitted to out-of-frame rearrangements, and checked the results against IGoR. Hypergeometric tests were used in a later analysis to score TCR-TCR, TCR-HLA and TCR-CMV co-occurrence, with a repertoire-size bias correction applied to the TCR pairs. To estimate false discovery rates, a later analysis permuted the HLA or CMV assignments 20 times. In a later analysis, co-occurring TCRs were grouped using DBSCAN, with TCRdist sequence similarity added in when clustering inside HLA-allele-positive subsets. Co-occurrence clustering excluded repertoires with fewer than 30,000 or more than 120,000 public chains, plus five with anomalous nucleotide sharing. Drawn from immuneACCESS, this table holds only the in-frame rearrangements with V and J called that TCRdb kept. Clones are partly lost; checked studies trace under half to an unresolved V gene and leave the rest unexplained. For V, J and clone size, that table is used; D and trimming come from the DNA. This sample gives around 130,000 clones in total; roughly 79% of them show up just once. The ten largest make up approximately 1.5% of the sample.

The TCR comes from a woman between 18 and 30 years old in good health and CMV-seronegative. The chain is assembled from TRBV25-1 and TRBJ2-3; the D region possibly corresponds to TRBD1 (5 bases align). The specimen sequenced was PBMCs. The sequence in DNA is TGTGCCAGCAGTGCGATCAGGGCTCTGCAGTATTTT. Its protein is CASSAIRALQYF.